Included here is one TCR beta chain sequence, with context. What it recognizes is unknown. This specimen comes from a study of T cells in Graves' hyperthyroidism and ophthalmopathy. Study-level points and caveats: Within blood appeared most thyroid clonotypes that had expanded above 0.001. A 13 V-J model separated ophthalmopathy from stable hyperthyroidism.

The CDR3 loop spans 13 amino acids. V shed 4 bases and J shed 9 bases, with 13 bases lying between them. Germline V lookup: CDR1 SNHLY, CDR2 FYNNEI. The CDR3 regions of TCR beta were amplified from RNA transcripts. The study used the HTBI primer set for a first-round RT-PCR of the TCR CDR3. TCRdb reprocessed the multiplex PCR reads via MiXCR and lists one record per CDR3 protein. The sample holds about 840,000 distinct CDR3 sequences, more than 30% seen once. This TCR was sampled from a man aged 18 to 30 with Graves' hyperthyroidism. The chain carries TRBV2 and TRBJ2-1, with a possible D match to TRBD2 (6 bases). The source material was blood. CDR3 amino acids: CASSAGGGGEQFF. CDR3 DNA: TGTGCCAGCAGTGCCGGGGGTGGGGGTGAGCAGTTCTTC. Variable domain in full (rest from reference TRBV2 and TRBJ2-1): EPEVTQTPSHQVTQMGQEVILRCVPISNHLYFYWYRQILGQKVEFLVSFYNNEISEKSEIFDDQFSVERPDGSNFTLKIRSTKLEDSAMYFCASSAGGGGEQFFGPGTRLTVL.